Listed below are T cell receptor beta chains from one sample, sequenced in a study of blood T cell repertoires in COVID-19. Profiled with immunoSEQ multiplex PCR; TCRdb holds only in-frame clones, not every one. This sample carries hundreds of thousands of clones, around 87% of them seen once, and the ten largest clones take about 2%. The source material was peripheral blood. Source of these receptors: a woman in her sixties or seventies with COVID-19, enrolled during active disease. Each CDR3 is given with its conserved first and last residue. D genes are given only for firm matches. The size entry is marked missing in some rows and otherwise reads once, few, many or a size class.

d_gene,v_gene,j_gene,abundance,len,CDR3nt,CDR3aa
NA,TRBV27,TRBJ1-5,NA,14,TGTGCCAGCAGTTCCAGGGGTCTAGCTCAGCCCCAGCATTTT,CASSSRGLAQPQHF
TRBD1,TRBV6-5,TRBJ1-1,once,16,TGTGCCAGCAGTTACGGGGGACAGGGGGCGAACACTGAAGCTTTCTTT,CASSYGGQGANTEAFF
NA,TRBV11-2,TRBJ2-7,NA,14,TGTGCCAGCAGCTTGCTCTGGAGTGAGAACGAGCAGTACTTC,CASSLLWSENEQYF
NA,TRBV19,TRBJ1-5,once,14,TGTGCCAGTAGTGGAGAGATAAGCAATCAGCCCCAGCATTTT,CASSGEISNQPQHF
NA,TRBV4-1,TRBJ2-7,once,14,TGCGCCAGCAGCCAAGGGCTGGGAGCCTACGAGCAGTACTTC,CASSQGLGAYEQYF
TRBD1,TRBV15,TRBJ2-2,NA,14,TGTGCCACCAGCACCAGGGGGTACACCGGGGAGCTGTTTTTT,CATSTRGYTGELFF
NA,TRBV2,TRBJ2-2,once,14,TGTGCCAGCAAAGGGCAGGGGCTAAACGGGGAGCTGTTTTTT,CASKGQGLNGELFF
TRBD1,TRBV7-6,TRBJ2-7,NA,14,TGTGCCAGCAGCTCCCGACAGGGGTCGGACGAGCAGTACTTC,CASSSRQGSDEQYF
TRBD2,TRBV5-4,TRBJ2-2,NA,17,TGTGCCAGCACCGTGGACTTTAGCGGGGGCAAAACCGGGGAGCTGTTTTTT,CASTVDFSGGKTGELFF
TRBD2,TRBV5-4,TRBJ2-1,NA,17,TGTGCCAGCAGCTCCCCCTCTAGCGGGGGGGCCTACAATGAGCAGTTCTTC,CASSSPSSGGAYNEQFF
NA,TRBV21-1,TRBJ1-6,NA,18,TGTGCCAGCAGCAAAGCGCTTCAGGGGGAGCCTTGGAATTCACCCCTCCACTTT,CASSKALQGEPWNSPLHF
NA,TRBV6-5,TRBJ1-1,NA,13,TGTGCCAGCCCTGTACAGGGCTACACTGAAGCTTTCTTT,CASPVQGYTEAFF
TRBD1,TRBV2,TRBJ1-5,NA,15,TGTGCCAGCAGCGACTGGGACAGGGGAGTTCAGCCCCAGCATTTT,CASSDWDRGVQPQHF
NA,TRBV11-2,TRBJ1-5,few,14,TGTGCCAGCAGCTTAGATCGCAGGTTTCAGCCCCAGCATTTT,CASSLDRRFQPQHF
NA,TRBV6-6,TRBJ2-7,NA,11,TGTGCCAGCGGAGTGATGGACGAGCAGTACTTC,CASGVMDEQYF
NA,TRBV5-5,TRBJ2-2,NA,16,TGTGCCAGCAGCCCAGGACTCAGGGGGAACACCGGGGAGCTGTTTTTT,CASSPGLRGNTGELFF
NA,TRBV10-2,TRBJ2-1,NA,10,TGCGCCAGCGCGCGCAATGAGCAGTTCTTC,CASARNEQFF
NA,TRBV6-5,TRBJ1-2,NA,13,TGTGCCAGCAGGACACAGGGAATCTATGGCTACACCTTC,CASRTQGIYGYTF
NA,TRBV7-9,TRBJ2-2,NA,14,TGTGCCAGCAGCTTGGGAGGGAACACCGGGGAGCTGTTTTTT,CASSLGGNTGELFF
TRBD2,TRBV2,TRBJ2-4,few,15,TGTGCCAGCAGCTTAGCGGGGGGGGATAGAAACATTCAGTACTTC,CASSLAGGDRNIQYF
NA,TRBV28,TRBJ1-1,NA,12,TGTGCCAGCAGTTTAATTCCGGGGGAAGCTTTCTTT,CASSLIPGEAFF
TRBD1,TRBV5-1,TRBJ2-5,NA,16,TGCGCCAGCAGCTTTACTGGACAGGGGGTATGGGAGACCCAGTACTTC,CASSFTGQGVWETQYF
NA,TRBV18,TRBJ2-7,NA,14,TGTGCCAGCTCCCCTCCCGGGAGCGTTTACGAGCAGTACTTC,CASSPPGSVYEQYF
TRBD1,TRBV2,TRBJ2-2,NA,15,TGTGCCAGCAGCCCGGGACAGAAAAAACCCGGGGAGCTGTTTTTT,CASSPGQKKPGELFF
TRBD1,TRBV11-2,TRBJ1-6,NA,15,TGTGCCAGCAGCTCGACAGGGCTTAGAGGTTCACCCCTCCACTTT,CASSSTGLRGSPLHF
NA,TRBV7-9,TRBJ2-7,NA,14,TGTGCCAGCAGTGGGGACGGGAGCTCCTACGAGCAGTACTTC,CASSGDGSSYEQYF
NA,TRBV28,TRBJ1-5,NA,14,TGTGCCAGCAGTTTTCGGGTATCGGGTCAGCCCCAGCATTTT,CASSFRVSGQPQHF
TRBD2,TRBV4-2,TRBJ2-2,NA,18,TGTGCCAGCAGACGACATTGGACTAGCGGGGAAAACACCGGGGAGCTGTTTTTT,CASRRHWTSGENTGELFF
NA,TRBV5-1,TRBJ1-1,NA,13,TGCGCCAGCAGATTAACTGGGAACACTGAAGCTTTCTTT,CASRLTGNTEAFF
NA,TRBV2,TRBJ1-3,NA,14,TGTGCCAGCAGTGAGACAGGCTCTGGAAACACCATATATTTT,CASSETGSGNTIYF
TRBD2,TRBV6-5,TRBJ2-7,NA,15,TGTGCCAGCAGTTCGCAAGCGGGGTTTGGATCCGAGCAGTACTTC,CASSSQAGFGSEQYF
NA,TRBV7-9,TRBJ2-5,NA,14,TGTGCCAGCAGCGATCTCGGGACTTCTGAGACCCAGTACTTC,CASSDLGTSETQYF
NA,TRBV9,TRBJ2-7,NA,14,TGTGCCAGCAGCGTAGCTTCCATTCGGGACGAGCAGTACTTC,CASSVASIRDEQYF
NA,TRBV4-1,TRBJ2-5,NA,15,TGCGCCAGCAGCCAAGTATGGGGGGGCCACGAGACCCAGTACTTC,CASSQVWGGHETQYF
NA,TRBV28,TRBJ2-2,NA,17,TGTGCCAGCAGTTTTTCCCCGGGGGAGGCGAACACCGGGGAGCTGTTTTTT,CASSFSPGEANTGELFF
TRBD1,TRBV5-1,TRBJ1-2,NA,14,TGCGCCAGCGGCCAAGACAGGGGGCGCCTTGGCTACACCTTC,CASGQDRGRLGYTF
NA,TRBV6-5,TRBJ1-2,once,13,TGTGCCAGCAGGAAGGACAGTAACTATGGCTACACCTTC,CASRKDSNYGYTF
TRBD2,TRBV5-5,TRBJ2-2,NA,17,TGTGCCAGCAGCTTGGTGGGCGCGGGGGGCCTCACCGGGGAGCTGTTTTTT,CASSLVGAGGLTGELFF
NA,TRBV21-1,TRBJ1-1,few,14,TGTGCCAGCATTTTCCAGGGTATGAACACTGAAGCTTTCTTT,CASIFQGMNTEAFF
NA,TRBV11-2,TRBJ1-3,NA,14,TGTGCCAGCAGCTTCGGACAGTCTGGAAACACCATATATTTT,CASSFGQSGNTIYF
NA,TRBV4-2,TRBJ1-4,NA,15,TGTGCCAGCAGCCAAGATCGACAGGTGAATGAAAAACTGTTTTTT,CASSQDRQVNEKLFF
TRBD1,TRBV20-1,TRBJ1-3,NA,11,TGCAGTGCAGAGGACAGGCCCTACCTATATTTT,CSAEDRPYLYF
NA,TRBV2,TRBJ1-1,NA,13,TGTGCCAGCATCGAGGAGATGAACACTGAAGCTTTCTTT,CASIEEMNTEAFF
NA,TRBV7-7,TRBJ1-4,NA,12,TGTGCCGGGAGTCCCGGAGGTGAAAAACTGTTTTTT,CAGSPGGEKLFF
NA,TRBV6-4,TRBJ2-7,NA,10,TGTGCCAGTACTTCCTACGAGCAGTACTTC,CASTSYEQYF
NA,TRBV3-1/TRBV3-2,TRBJ1-3,NA,15,TGTGCCAGCAGCTTTACAGCGGGGCTGGGAAACACCATATATTTT,CASSFTAGLGNTIYF
TRBD1,TRBV6-5,TRBJ1-2,NA,13,TGTGCCAGCAGTTCAAGACAGGGTTTTGGCTACACCTTC,CASSSRQGFGYTF
NA,TRBV28,TRBJ1-2,NA,15,TGTGCCAGCCATACGCTTCCAGGGCGGTGGGGTGGCTACACCTTC,CASHTLPGRWGGYTF
TRBD2,TRBV5-4,TRBJ2-3,once,17,TGTGCCAGCAGCCCCTCGACTAGCGGGATTTACACAGATACGCAGTATTTT,CASSPSTSGIYTDTQYF
NA,TRBV4-1,TRBJ1-5,few,21,TGCGCCAGCAGCCAAGGGAGATTGGGGCAGGGCATTCCATGGGGCAATCAGCCCCAGCATTTT,CASSQGRLGQGIPWGNQPQHF
NA,TRBV27,TRBJ1-3,few,15,TGTGCCAGCAGTTACAAGCGCCCCCCTGGAAACACCATATATTTT,CASSYKRPPGNTIYF
TRBD1,TRBV6-5,TRBJ1-2,NA,13,TGTGCCAGCAGCAGTACAGGGGCCTATGGCTACACCTTC,CASSSTGAYGYTF
NA,TRBV5-1,TRBJ2-1,NA,14,TGCGCCAGCAGCTTAGGGGTATCCTACAATGAGCAGTTCTTC,CASSLGVSYNEQFF
NA,TRBV7-9,TRBJ2-1,NA,12,TGTGCCAGCAGCTTAGTTAGCGATGAGCAGTTCTTC,CASSLVSDEQFF
NA,TRBV5-1,TRBJ1-1,NA,14,TGCGCCAGCAGCTTGGTAGCGGGGAGCACTGAAGCTTTCTTT,CASSLVAGSTEAFF
TRBD2,TRBV19,TRBJ2-5,NA,13,TGTGCCAGTAGCCGAGCGGGGTCGGAGACCCAGTACTTC,CASSRAGSETQYF
NA,TRBV2,TRBJ1-1,NA,11,TGTGCCAGCAGTGTAGGGACAGAAGCTTTCTTT,CASSVGTEAFF